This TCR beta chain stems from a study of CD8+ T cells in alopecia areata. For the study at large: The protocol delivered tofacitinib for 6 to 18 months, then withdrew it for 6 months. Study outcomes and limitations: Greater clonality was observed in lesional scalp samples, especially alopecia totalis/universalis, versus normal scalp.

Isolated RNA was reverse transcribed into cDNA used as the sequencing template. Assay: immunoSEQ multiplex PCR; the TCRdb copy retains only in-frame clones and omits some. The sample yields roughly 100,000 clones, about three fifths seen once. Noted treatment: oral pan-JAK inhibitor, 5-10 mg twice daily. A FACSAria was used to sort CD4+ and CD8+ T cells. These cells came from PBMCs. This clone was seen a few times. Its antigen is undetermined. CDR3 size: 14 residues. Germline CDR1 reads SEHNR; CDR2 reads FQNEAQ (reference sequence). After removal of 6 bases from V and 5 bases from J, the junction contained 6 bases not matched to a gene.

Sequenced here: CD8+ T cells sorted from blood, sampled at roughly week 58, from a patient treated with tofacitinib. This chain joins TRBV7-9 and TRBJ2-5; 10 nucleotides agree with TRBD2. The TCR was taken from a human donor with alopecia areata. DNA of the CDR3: TGTGCCAGCAGTACGACTAGCGGGTTCGAGACCCAGTACTTC. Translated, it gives CASSTTSGFETQYF.